This T cell receptor (beta chain) appears in the sequencing data of a study of T-cell reconstitution after alpha-beta-depleted transplantation in children. Trimming took 0 bases from V and 2 from J, leaving 13 bases between them. Germline loops: CDR1 DFQATT, CDR2 SNEGSKA (reference sequence). The length of the CDR3 is 15 residues. For TCRbeta, the library was prepared with unique molecular identifiers. TCRdb reanalysed the PCR reads using MiXCR and keeps one entry per CDR3 protein. The sample includes hundreds of thousands of distinct CDR3 sequences, roughly 17% of them seen just once. This clonotype appeared many times.

The specimen was PBMCs from the stem cell graft donor, collected from the stem cell graft. The origin of this receptor is a human donor who donated a stem cell graft to a child with acute myeloid leukemia. V gene TRBV20-1 combines with J gene TRBJ1-2; D may be TRBD1 (5 bases). CDR3 region: CSARDPDSFNYGYTF. As DNA, the CDR3 is TGCAGTGCTAGAGATCCTGACAGCTTCAACTATGGCTACACCTTC.